This entry concerns a single T cell receptor (beta chain). Its antigen specificity is not known. No much larger clone exists at a distance of one base, and base qualities are not known. This record comes from a study of PD-1 blockade in classical Hodgkin lymphoma (dated by TCRdb to about 2020). Regarding the research as a whole: Nivolumab dosing was 3 mg/kg intravenously every 2 weeks, continuing until either disease progression or unacceptable toxicity. The study used CyTOF and TCR beta sequencing to define a peripheral blood immune signature of response to PD-1 blockade in classical Hodgkin lymphoma.

What the study reported, not specific to this receptor: Baseline TCR diversity was reported as lower in newly diagnosed patients than in healthy donors, and lower still in relapsed/refractory patients. Diversity was lower in patients who began nivolumab less than 1 year after ASCT, so these patients were left out of later analyses to avoid confounding by immune reconstitution. The study was limited to a single clinical trial cohort, and causes of repertoire differences, possibly disease activity or prior therapy, remained undefined. A significant rise by C4D1 was seen in CD4+ but not CD8+ TCR diversity (p=0.0027 vs p=0.16), with the rise being most apparent in complete responders (p=0.02). Trial patients achieving complete response had baseline diversity similar to newly diagnosed patients, whereas partial responders and progressors had significantly lower diversity.

Genomic DNA was isolated using the Qiagen DNeasy kit from unsorted PBMCs as well as from negatively selected CD4+ and CD8+ fractions. Amplification of TCR beta CDR3 regions was done by immunoSEQ multiplex PCR with primers that anneal to V and J segments. A synthetic immune receptor repertoire was used to minimize amplification bias, and remaining bias was computationally removed after sequencing. Regarding the original processing steps: Custom Python scripts were used to quantify repertoire diversity as the Shannon entropy index. Unsorted, CD4+ and CD8+ repertoires were examined separately, except in combined analyses, for which CD4+ and CD8+ sequences were merged in silico. Clonal expansion was defined as a frequency increase of at least 2-fold after treatment compared with C1D1, and clones undetected at baseline were assigned a pseudocount of 0.5. Singleton clones were defined as clones with 0 or 1 copy at C1D1, and non-singleton clones were defined as clones with 2 or more copies. Clones expanded in unsorted samples were annotated as CD4+, CD8+ or unknown by matching protein sequences in sorted samples from the same patient. Wilcoxon tests were applied to paired samples to test diversity changes from C1D1 to C4D1. TCRdb took over this immuneACCESS table, retaining in-frame rearrangements with V and J assigned. Such tables are incomplete; in checked studies, under half of the missing clones stem from an unresolved V gene, and the remainder is unexplained. V and J calls and clone size come straight from that table; D and trimming were deduced from the DNA. Across this sample there are about 27,000 clones, with 72% seen only once. Jointly, the top ten make up 3% to 4.5% of the sample.

The time point label here, explained by the study, means: cycle 4 day 1 (C4D1), after 5 to 7 weeks of nivolumab. All trial patients had relapsed after autologous stem cell transplantation, with cohorts A, B and C differing in prior brentuximab vedotin exposure. The trial cohort comprised a few dozen patients with relapsed/refractory classical Hodgkin lymphoma whose best overall responses were complete response, partial response or progressive disease. In the multi-cohort phase II CheckMate 205 trial, trial patients received single-agent nivolumab. An independent review committee assessed best overall response by applying the 2007 International Working Group response criteria. Trial PBMCs were obtained immediately prior to nivolumab initiation (C1D1) and on therapy at cycle 2 day 1 and cycle 4 day 1. Peripheral blood was collected in 8 mL Vacutainer Cell Preparation Tubes, from which PBMCs were isolated by centrifugation and then cryopreserved.

The sequencing used peripheral blood mononuclear cells (PBMCs), collected before the fourth cycle of nivolumab. This receptor was obtained from a human donor with classical Hodgkin lymphoma.

The sequenced DNA: TGTGCCTGGAGTGACTTAGATAGCAATCAGCCCCAGCATTTT. The resulting protein is CAWSDLDSNQPQHF. The rearranged segments are TRBV30 and TRBJ1-5; the D gene is not confidently resolved. Deletion took 1 base off V and 0 bases off J, with a span of 7 bases between the germline ends. The CDR3 starts with the cysteine, ends with the phenylalanine, and has 14 residues. The read is trimmed to its CDR3 DNA, 42 bases read in frame from base 1. For CDR1 and CDR2, the germline V gene (reference sequence) lists GTSNPN and SVGIG. Reference TRBV30 and TRBJ1-5 genes cover what lies past the CDR3, so the full variable domain is SQTIHQWPATLVQPVGSPLSLECTVEGTSNPNLYWYRQAAGRGLQLLFYSVGIGQISSEVPQNLSASRPQDRQFILSSKKLLLSDSGFYLCAWSDLDSNQPQHFGDGTRLSIL.